This passage covers 28 T cell receptor beta chains from one sample sequenced in a study of OX40 agonist ivuxolimab in advanced cancers. Sequencing used immunoSEQ multiplex PCR; TCRdb keeps in-frame clones, though not all of them. The table includes 95,000 to 100,000 clones, about 80% detected once. The sample consisted of CD4+ or CD8+ T cells sorted from blood, taken in a trial of the OX40 agonist ivuxolimab. The receptors derive from an adult with an advanced solid tumor such as melanoma, head and neck, liver or kidney cancer.

V gene TRBV5-8 combines with J gene TRBJ1-1; 7 bases are shared with TRBD1. CDR3 length: 13 amino acids. V lost 1 base to trimming and J lost 11 bases; unmatched junction nucleotides: 8. Germline V gene data show CDR1 as SGHTS and CDR2 as YDEGEE. CDR3 sequence (DNA): TGTGCCAGCAGCTTGTGGGGCAGGGGGGACGCTTTCTTT. Translating it yields CASSLWGRGDAFF. The entire variable domain, with the rest obtained from reference TRBV5-8 and TRBJ1-1, is as follows: EAGVTQSPTHLIKTRGQQATLRCSPISGHTSVYWYQQALGLGLQFLLWYDEGEERNRGNFPPRFSGRQFPNYSSELNVNALELEDSALYLCASSLWGRGDAFFGQGTRLTVV.

This clone was seen more than once but under ten times. The gene calls are TRBV5-6 and TRBJ2-1; 7 nucleotides agree with TRBD1. The V gene end was trimmed by 3 bases and the J gene end by 6 bases; junction bases not matched to a gene: 6. The CDR3 consists of 14 residues. Germline V lookup: CDR1 SGHDT, CDR2 YYEEEE. CDR3 in amino acids: CASSYTDRLNEQFF. The CDR3, as DNA: TGTGCCAGCAGCTACACGGACAGGCTCAATGAGCAGTTCTTC.

The V call is TRBV19, the J call TRBJ1-3; D perhaps matches TRBD1 (5 bases). This CDR3 comprises 16 residues. From germline, CDR1 is LNHDA and CDR2 SQIVND (reference sequence). The ends were cut back, 3 bases at V and 0 bases at J, with 12 bases in the middle. CDR3 region: CASSMEGKSSGNTIYF. For the CDR3, the DNA is TGTGCCAGTAGTATGGAGGGGAAAAGCTCTGGAAACACCATATATTTT.

In this sample, this clone turned up a few times. The gene calls are TRBV4-1 and TRBJ2-3, with 7 bases aligning to TRBD1. V was clipped by 3 bases and J by 3 bases; unmatched bases: 15. Per germline, CDR1 MGHRA and CDR2 YSYEKL. This CDR3 is built from 18 residues. The CDR3 is CASSHTIKGGGRTDTQYF. The CDR3 nucleotides are TGCGCCAGCAGCCATACGATAAAAGGGGGCGGAAGGACAGATACGCAGTATTTT.

This clone was counted once. The V and J genes are TRBV18 and TRBJ2-3; 14 positions match TRBD2. The V gene end was trimmed by 2 bases and the J gene end by 4 bases; junction bases not matched to a gene: 2. Germline V gene lookup returns CDR1 KGHSH and CDR2 LQKENI. The CDR3 has 16 residues. The CDR3 loop is CASSPGTSGSSDTQYF. In DNA, the CDR3 is TGTGCCAGCTCACCAGGGACTAGCGGGAGTTCAGATACGCAGTATTTT.

The chain has TRBV11-2 and TRBJ2-7, with 8 bases matching TRBD1. Germline CDR1 is SGHAT and CDR2 is FQNNGV. The CDR3 length is 14 residues. Trimming cost V 6 bases and J 2 bases; bases outside gene matches: 6. The CDR3 protein is CASRDPGQAYEQYF. The CDR3 DNA follows: TGTGCCAGCAGAGACCCGGGACAGGCCTACGAGCAGTACTTC.

This clone was counted a single time. The J gene is TRBJ2-7, the V gene TRBV5-1, with 11 positions matching TRBD1. V trimming: 4 bases; J trimming: 5 bases; junction bases outside the gene matches: 5. This CDR3 is built from 14 residues. CDR1 is SGHRS and CDR2 is YFSETQ in the germline V gene. CDR3 in amino acids: CASSTRDRGNEQYF. In DNA, the CDR3 is TGCGCCAGCAGCACCAGGGACAGGGGGAACGAGCAGTACTTC.

The chain carries TRBV12-5 and TRBJ2-5; D is undetermined. The end of the DNA aligns better with TRBJ2-7, so the J call may be wrong. Germline lookup yields CDR1 LGHNT and CDR2 FRNRAP. The CDR3 is made up of 12 amino acids. The DNA of the CDR3 is TGTGCTAGTGGCCTGACGGTGTACGAGCAGTACTTC. Residues: CASGLTVYEQYF.

The rearrangement uses TRBV27 and TRBJ2-3, with unresolved D. This CDR3 is built from 14 residues. Trimming left V 2 bases short and J 4 bases short, with 10 bases between. Per germline, CDR1 MNHEY and CDR2 SMNVEV (reference sequence). The CDR3 region is CASSLRRSADTQYF. The CDR3 DNA is TGTGCCAGCAGTTTACGCAGGTCCGCAGATACGCAGTATTTT.

The chain has TRBV7-9 and TRBJ1-1; 8 bases line up with TRBD1. The junction had 7 bases not matched to a gene; V was cut back by 11 bases and J by 5 bases. This CDR3 contains 12 residues. CDR1 is SEHNR and CDR2 is FQNEAQ in the germline V gene (reference sequence). CDR3 DNA sequence: TGTGCCCTTAGGACAGGGAAGACTGAAGCTTTCTTT. This codes for CALRTGKTEAFF. Supplemented by reference TRBV7-9 and TRBJ1-1, the full variable domain reads DTGVSQNPRHKITKRGQNVTFRCDPISEHNRLYWYRQTLGQGPEFLTYFQNEAQLEKSRLLSDRFSAERPKGSFSTLEIQRTEQGDSAMYLCALRTGKTEAFFGQGTRLTVV.

V and J are TRBV7-2 and TRBJ1-2, with D unclear. The CDR3 has 12 residues. Germline-derived CDR1 and CDR2 are SGHTA and FQGNSA. Trimming removed 5 bases at V and 6 bases at J, with 10 bases between. DNA of the CDR3: TGTGCCAGCAGCCGGCTCGAGGATGGCTACACCTTC. Protein product: CASSRLEDGYTF.

The V call is TRBV9, the J call TRBJ2-6, with no clear D. Germline loops: CDR1 SGDLS, CDR2 YYNGEE. V dropped 0 bases and J dropped 2 bases, with 12 bases sitting between them. The CDR3 covers 17 residues. The CDR3: CASSVATRGAGANVLTF. DNA for the CDR3: TGTGCCAGCAGCGTAGCTACGCGCGGCGCTGGGGCCAACGTCCTGACTTTC.

The genes are TRBV6-4 and TRBJ2-7; 8 bases match TRBD1. The length of the CDR3 is 13 residues. CDR1 and CDR2 (germline): MRHNA, SNTAGT. V dropped 8 bases and J dropped 5; count of bases not matched to a gene: 8. The CDR3 region has the DNA TGTGCCAGCCTCCCGGGACAGGTCCACGAGCAGTACTTC. Residues: CASLPGQVHEQYF.

The chain uses TRBV6-1 and TRBJ1-1; 7 bases are shared with TRBD1. V shed 1 base and J 5 bases; nucleotides not matched to a gene: 7. Looked up from germline, CDR1 is MNHNS and CDR2 is SASEGT. The CDR3 loop spans 15 amino acids. CDR3: CASSEGAGGRTEAFF. The DNA of the CDR3 is TGTGCCAGCAGTGAAGGGGCAGGGGGACGGACTGAAGCTTTCTTT.

The chain uses TRBV15 and TRBJ1-1; 7 bases are a match to TRBD1. This CDR3 has 15 amino acids. Germline-derived CDR1 and CDR2 are LNHNV and YYDKDF (reference sequence). Unmatched junction bases numbered 5, after V lost 2 bases and J lost 2 bases. The CDR3 spells CATSRLAGGNTEAFF. As DNA, the CDR3 is TGTGCCACCAGCAGACTGGCAGGGGGAAACACTGAAGCTTTCTTT.

The rearrangement uses TRBV4-3 and TRBJ2-1; no clear D gene. Trimming pared 6 bases from V and 8 bases from J, leaving 11 bases between. CDR3 length equals 12 residues. CDR1 and CDR2 (germline): LGHNA, YSLEER. The chain's CDR3 is CASRHREDEQFF. The CDR3 region has the DNA TGCGCCAGCAGACACAGAGAGGATGAGCAGTTCTTC.

This clone was detected only once. The chain recombines TRBV5-1 with TRBJ2-1; weak D call: TRBD1 (6 bases). This CDR3 contains 13 residues. Germline assignment: CDR1 SGHRS and CDR2 YFSETQ. Deletions cut 4 bases from V and 8 bases from J, with 13 bases between. CDR3 DNA sequence: TGCGCCAGCAGCAGTACAGGGTTAGATGAGCAGTTCTTC. Protein sequence: CASSSTGLDEQFF.

V and J are TRBV21-1 and TRBJ2-3; the D call of TRBD2 is as the table states it, not checked on the DNA. TRBV21-1 is a known pseudogene. The CDR3 length is 17 residues. The DNA of the CDR3 is TGTGCCAGCAGCAAAAGGTGGGGGGTTATAGGCACAGATACGCAGTATTTT. Amino acid sequence: CASSKRWGVIGTDTQYF.

The chain employs TRBV7-9 and TRBJ1-6, with TRBD1 matching over 7 bases. J was trimmed by 2 bases and V by 5 bases; bases with no gene match: 12. This CDR3 region has 18 residues. CDR1 and CDR2 from the germline V gene are SEHNR and FQNEAQ (reference sequence). The CDR3 sequence is CASSPEAPGQTYNSPLHF. The CDR3 bases are TGTGCCAGCAGCCCCGAGGCCCCGGGACAGACCTATAATTCACCCCTCCACTTT.

The chain recombines TRBV5-1 with TRBJ2-2; D not certain. Germline values: CDR1 SGHRS, CDR2 YFSETQ. The CDR3 runs to 15 residues. Trimming cost V 2 bases and J 0 bases, with 8 bases left between them. CDR3 amino acids: CASSFPDSNTGELFF. CDR3 DNA: TGCGCCAGCAGCTTCCCTGACTCGAACACCGGGGAGCTGTTTTTT.

The chain carries TRBV4-3 and TRBJ2-1, with D unclear. The germline CDR1 and CDR2 sequences are LGHNA and YSLEER. Trimming took 4 bases from V and 6 from J, leaving 13 bases between them. This CDR3 is built from 14 residues. CDR3 bases: TGCGCCAGCAGCCTATTGGGTAGAGGCAATGAGCAGTTCTTC. The encoded protein is CASSLLGRGNEQFF.

In this sample, this clone turned up a few times. This specimen includes other DNA sequences encoding the same CDR3. The V call is TRBV4-3, the J call TRBJ2-5; D remains unclear. The CDR3 length is 13 residues. The germline V and J ends were trimmed by 1 base and 5 bases, with 8 bases remaining between them. The germline gives CDR1 LGHNA, CDR2 YSLEER. CDR3 in amino acids: CASSQGRWETQYF. CDR3 nucleotide sequence: TGCGCCAGCAGCCAAGGCCGTTGGGAGACCCAGTACTTC.

Here the CDR3 DNA reads TGTGCCAGCACAAACGGGGGCGACACAGATACGCAGTATTTT. It specifies CASTNGGDTDTQYF. The chain links TRBV5-6 to TRBJ2-3; possibly TRBD1 or TRBD2 for D (6 bases each). The germline CDR1 and CDR2 sequences are SGHDT and YYEEEE. V dropped 6 bases and J dropped 2 bases, with 13 bases sitting between them. CDR3 length equals 14 residues.

A single count supports this clone. The chain joins TRBV6-1 to TRBJ1-2, with D perhaps matching TRBD1 (6 bases). Germline assignment: CDR1 MNHNS and CDR2 SASEGT. Trimming removed 2 bases at V and 4 bases at J, with 11 bases between. This CDR3 has 14 residues. DNA for the CDR3: TGTGCCAGCAGTGAAAGGGGGGAGCTCTATGGCTACACCTTC. The encoded protein is CASSERGELYGYTF.

V is TRBV5-1 and J is TRBJ2-5, with D perhaps given as TRBD1 or TRBD2 (5 bases each). Germline-derived CDR1 and CDR2 are SGHRS and YFSETQ. Trimming removed 3 bases from V and 5 bases from J, with 14 bases in between. This CDR3 contains 14 residues. As DNA, the CDR3 is TGCGCCAGCAGCTCCGGGGCTTTTGGGGAGACCCAGTACTTC. Its protein product is CASSSGAFGETQYF.

The CDR3 spells CASSTRRAGGGEQYF. CDR3 bases: TGTGCCAGCAGCACCCGAAGAGCGGGAGGGGGCGAGCAGTACTTC. This chain links TRBV7-2 with TRBJ2-7; 10 bases are shared with TRBD2. Germline-derived CDR1 and CDR2 are SGHTA and FQGNSA. The CDR3 runs to 15 residues. V lost 5 bases to trimming and J lost 6 bases; unmatched junction nucleotides: 10. The variable domain in full, completed from reference TRBV7-2 and TRBJ2-7, reads GAGVSQSPSNKVTEKGKDVELRCDPISGHTALYWYRQSLGQGLEFLIYFQGNSAPDKSGLPSDRFSAERTGGSVSTLTIQRTQQEDSAVYLCASSTRRAGGGEQYFGPGTRLTVT.

V gene TRBV6-1 combines with J gene TRBJ1-5; a weak D match, TRBD1 (5 bases). This CDR3 spans 15 amino acids. Trimming took 4 bases from V and 0 from J, leaving 10 bases between them. Germline lookup yields CDR1 MNHNS and CDR2 SASEGT. The CDR3 spells CASSGPGDSNQPQHF. The CDR3 DNA reads TGTGCCAGCAGTGGACCGGGGGATAGCAATCAGCCCCAGCATTTT.

The V call is TRBV2, the J call TRBJ2-7, with TRBD1 as a possible D gene (5 bases). This CDR3 is built from 13 residues. Germline V gene sequence: CDR1 SNHLY, CDR2 FYNNEI. Trimming pared 6 bases from V and 3 bases from J, leaving 12 bases between. The CDR3 nucleotides are TGTGCCAGCAGGCAAGGACATCTCTACGAGCAGTACTTC. It translates to CASRQGHLYEQYF.